Presented here are 16 T cell receptor beta chains from one specimen sequenced in a study of T cells in Graves' hyperthyroidism and ophthalmopathy. There were TCR beta CDR3 regions amplified from RNA transcripts. HTBI primers were used for first-round RT-PCR of the TCR CDR3. MiXCR was run by TCRdb on the multiplex PCR reads, yielding one entry per CDR3 protein. The sample has about 500,000 distinct CDR3 sequences; roughly a sixth are singletons. Sequencing used blood. These receptors all stem from a woman aged 30 to 39 with Graves' ophthalmopathy.

Many counts were recorded for this clonotype. The rearrangement joins TRBV12-5 to TRBJ2-6, with 8 nucleotides matching TRBD1. Germline assignment: CDR1 LGHNT and CDR2 FRNRAP. The CDR3 loop spans 21 amino acids. The ends lost 3 bases at V and 0 bases at J; junction bases unmatched: 16. The DNA for the CDR3 is TGTGCTAGTGGTTTTTTCCCCCCCAGGACAGGGTTTGCCTCTGGGGCCAACGTCCTGACTTTC. This translates into CASGFFPPRTGFASGANVLTF.

This chain uses TRBV28 with TRBJ2-2; 9 bases map to TRBD1. Germline V gene data show CDR1 as MDHEN and CDR2 as SYDVKM. This CDR3 has 17 residues. With 2 bases clipped from V and 6 bases from J, the junction kept 10 bases outside the gene matches. CDR3 nucleotides: TGTGCCAGCAGTTTAGGGCGGAGGACAGGGGATCCCGGGGAGCTGTTTTTT. This codes for CASSLGRRTGDPGELFF.

This clonotype was observed a few times. This chain uses TRBV6-2 or TRBV6-3 with TRBJ1-2, with TRBD1 identical over 9 bases. Germline V gives CDR1 MNHEY, CDR2 SVGEGT. The trim removed 3 bases at V and 6 bases at J, leaving 11 bases unmatched. The CDR3 sequence is 16 residues long. CDR3 residues: CASSYGGTGTGNGYTF. The CDR3, as DNA: TGTGCCAGCAGTTATGGAGGAACCGGGACAGGGAATGGCTACACCTTC.

This sequence joins TRBV28 and TRBJ2-7, with 9 bases matching TRBD2. This CDR3 is 16 amino acids long. V lost 3 bases to trimming and J lost 3 bases; unmatched junction nucleotides: 9. Germline-derived CDR1 and CDR2 are MDHEN and SYDVKM. The CDR3 spells CASSLGDAGGGYEQYF. In nucleotides, the CDR3 is TGTGCCAGCAGTTTGGGGGACGCGGGGGGGGGCTACGAGCAGTACTTC.

This clonotype was observed a few times. The gene calls are TRBV25-1 and TRBJ2-2; no definite D call. Trimming removed 2 bases from V and 6 bases from J, with 10 bases in between. The germline gives CDR1 MGHDK, CDR2 SYGVNS. The CDR3 has 14 residues. For the CDR3, the DNA is TGTGCCAGCAGTGAACAGCTCGTGGCCGGGGAGCTGTTTTTT. This translates into CASSEQLVAGELFF.

This clonotype was detected a few times. The V gene is TRBV18, the J gene TRBJ2-3, with a tentative D call TRBD1 (6 bases). Trimming stripped 3 bases from V and 2 bases from J, with 15 bases between. The CDR3 covers 16 residues. Germline V lookup: CDR1 KGHSH, CDR2 LQKENI. The CDR3: CASSPLSTGTTDTQYF. The CDR3 DNA is TGTGCCAGCTCACCTCTAAGTACAGGGACCACAGATACGCAGTATTTT.

This clonotype has ten or more counts. This rearrangement joins TRBV7-9 to TRBJ2-7; tentatively, D is TRBD1 (6 bases). The CDR3 loop spans 14 amino acids. Trimming stripped 5 bases from V and 0 bases from J, with 11 bases between. Germline assignment: CDR1 SEHNR and CDR2 FQNEAQ (reference sequence). The CDR3 region has the DNA TGTGCCAGCAGCCCAGGGGTCCCCTCCTACGAGCAGTACTTC. Encoded protein: CASSPGVPSYEQYF.

This clonotype was detected ten times or more. The V and J genes are TRBV7-9 and TRBJ2-5, with 12 bases that match TRBD2. CDR3 size: 17 residues. The V and J ends lost 4 bases and 2 bases, in that order; junction bases with no gene match: 8. Germline loops: CDR1 SEHNR, CDR2 FQNEAQ (reference sequence). The CDR3 spells CASSSGTSGLSQETQYF. The CDR3 region has the DNA TGTGCCAGCAGCTCCGGGACTAGCGGGCTTTCTCAAGAGACCCAGTACTTC.

This clonotype showed up just a few times. This chain connects TRBV6-1 to TRBJ2-7; TRBD1 matches at 12 bases. CDR1 and CDR2 (germline): MNHNS, SASEGT. The CDR3 is made up of 15 amino acids. V lost 6 bases, J lost 3 bases, and 6 bases stayed unmatched. CDR3 bases: TGTGCCAGCAGGTCCGGGACAGGGGGCCTCTACGAGCAGTACTTC. Translation gives CASRSGTGGLYEQYF.

This clonotype occurred a few times. V and J are TRBV11-2 and TRBJ1-2, with 7 bases identical to TRBD1. J lost 2 bases, V lost 0 bases, and 3 bases had no gene match. The CDR3 runs 15 residues. The germline V gene encodes CDR1 SGHAT and CDR2 FQNNGV. The CDR3 sequence: CASSLDSRGNYGYTF. The CDR3 nucleotides read TGTGCCAGCAGCTTAGATTCCAGGGGGAACTATGGCTACACCTTC.

In this sample, this clonotype turned up many times. The rearrangement uses TRBV6-1 and TRBJ1-1, with 7 nucleotides matching TRBD1. The trim removed 7 bases at V and 10 bases at J, leaving 18 bases unmatched. Germline values: CDR1 MNHNS, CDR2 SASEGT. The CDR3 covers 15 residues. In DNA, the CDR3 is TGTGCCAGCATCCGATCAGGGGGGCGCAATTCGGGAGCTTTCTTT. Translating it yields CASIRSGGRNSGAFF.

Ten or more counts support this clonotype. The J gene is TRBJ1-1, the V gene TRBV7-2, with D possibly being TRBD1 (5 bases). Germline CDR1 is SGHTA and CDR2 is FQGNSA. V lost 3 bases to trimming and J lost 4 bases, with 12 bases between them. This CDR3 has 14 amino acids. As DNA, the CDR3 is TGTGCCAGCAGCTTCCAGGGCTATGGCACTGAAGCTTTCTTT. As protein: CASSFQGYGTEAFF. Together with reference TRBV7-2 and TRBJ1-1, the CDR3 gives the full variable domain: GAGVSQSPSNKVTEKGKDVELRCDPISGHTALYWYRQSLGQGLEFLIYFQGNSAPDKSGLPSDRFSAERTGGSVSTLTIQRTQQEDSAVYLCASSFQGYGTEAFFGQGTRLTVV.

In its sample, this clonotype was seen many times. The chain links TRBV6-2 or TRBV6-3 to TRBJ1-2; D gene unclear. Looked up from germline, CDR1 is MNHEY and CDR2 is SVGEGT. CDR3 length: 14 residues. Trimming removed 6 bases from V and 4 bases from J, with 15 bases in between. CDR3 in DNA: TGTGCCAGCAGAGCCTCCGGGGAGAGCTATGGCTACACCTTC. Translated: CASRASGESYGYTF.

This clonotype has at least ten counts. V is TRBV20-1 and J is TRBJ2-5; D call uncertain. Germline CDR1 reads DFQATT; CDR2 reads SNEGSKA (reference sequence). V dropped 0 bases and J dropped 0 bases, with 14 bases sitting between them. The CDR3 has 16 amino acids. This chain's CDR3 is CSARDRQYTNQETQYF. CDR3 sequence (DNA): TGCAGTGCTAGAGATCGTCAATACACCAACCAAGAGACCCAGTACTTC.

This clonotype was detected ten times or more. V usage is TRBV28 and J usage is TRBJ1-5; 8 bases are shared with TRBD1. Trimming cost V 4 bases and J 4 bases; bases outside gene matches: 12. This CDR3 is built from 17 residues. Germline V gene lookup returns CDR1 MDHEN and CDR2 SYDVKM. The CDR3 DNA follows: TGTGCCAGCAGTTCATTCGAAGGACAGGGAGCGAATCAGCCCCAGCATTTT. This gives the protein CASSSFEGQGANQPQHF. Full variable domain (outside the CDR3, taken from reference TRBV28 and TRBJ1-5): DVKVTQSSRYLVKRTGEKVFLECVQDMDHENMFWYRQDPGLGLRLIYFSYDVKMKEKGDIPEGYSVSREKKERFSLILESASTNQTSMYLCASSSFEGQGANQPQHFGDGTRLSIL.

This clonotype appeared many times. V is TRBV28 and J is TRBJ1-4; D may be TRBD1 (5 bases). The CDR3 covers 16 residues. Germline loops: CDR1 MDHEN, CDR2 SYDVKM. V was shortened by 2 bases and J by 0 bases, with 10 bases between the two germline ends. Here the CDR3 reads CASSLGAAATNEKLFF. CDR3 nucleotide sequence: TGTGCCAGCAGTTTAGGGGCGGCTGCAACTAATGAAAAACTGTTTTTT.